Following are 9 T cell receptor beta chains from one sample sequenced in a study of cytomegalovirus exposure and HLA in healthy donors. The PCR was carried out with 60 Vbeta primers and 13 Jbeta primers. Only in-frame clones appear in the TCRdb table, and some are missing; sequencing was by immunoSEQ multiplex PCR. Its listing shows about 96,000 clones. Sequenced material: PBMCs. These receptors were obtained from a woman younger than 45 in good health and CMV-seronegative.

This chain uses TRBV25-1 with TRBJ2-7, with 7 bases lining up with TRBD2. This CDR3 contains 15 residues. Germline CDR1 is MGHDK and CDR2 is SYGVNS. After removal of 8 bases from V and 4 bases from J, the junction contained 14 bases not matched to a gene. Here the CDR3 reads CASSSPKRGRYEQYF. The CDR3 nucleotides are TGTGCCAGCTCGAGTCCTAAGCGGGGCCGATACGAGCAGTACTTC.

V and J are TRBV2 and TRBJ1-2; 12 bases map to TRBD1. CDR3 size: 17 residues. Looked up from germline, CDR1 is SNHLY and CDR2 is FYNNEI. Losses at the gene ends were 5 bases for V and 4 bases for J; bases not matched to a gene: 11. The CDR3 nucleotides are TGTGCCAGCAGTCACCGGGACAGGGGGCTTGTAGGCTATGGCTACACCTTC. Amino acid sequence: CASSHRDRGLVGYGYTF. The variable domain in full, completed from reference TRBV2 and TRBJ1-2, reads EPEVTQTPSHQVTQMGQEVILRCVPISNHLYFYWYRQILGQKVEFLVSFYNNEISEKSEIFDDQFSVERPDGSNFTLKIRSTKLEDSAMYFCASSHRDRGLVGYGYTFGSGTRLTVV.

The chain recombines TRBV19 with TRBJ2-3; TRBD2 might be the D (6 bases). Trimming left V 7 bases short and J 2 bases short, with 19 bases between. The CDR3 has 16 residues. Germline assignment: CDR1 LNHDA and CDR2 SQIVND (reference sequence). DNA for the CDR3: TGTGCCAGTACCGCAACCCGGGACTGGACCACAGATACGCAGTATTTT. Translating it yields CASTATRDWTTDTQYF.

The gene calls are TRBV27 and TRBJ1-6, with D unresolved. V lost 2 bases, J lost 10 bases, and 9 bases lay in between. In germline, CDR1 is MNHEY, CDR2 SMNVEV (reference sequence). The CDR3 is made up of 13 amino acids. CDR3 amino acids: CASSLREVSPLHF. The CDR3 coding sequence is TGTGCCAGCAGTTTACGAGAAGTCTCACCCCTCCACTTT.

The CDR3 here is CASSGTRDSTDTQYF. CDR3 bases: TGTGCCAGCAGTGGAACTAGAGATAGCACAGATACGCAGTATTTT. This chain connects TRBV2 to TRBJ2-3; the D gene is possibly TRBD2 (5 bases). Germline CDR1 is SNHLY and CDR2 is FYNNEI. CDR3 length equals 15 residues. V shed 4 bases and J shed 0 bases, with 11 bases lying between them.

The DNA of the CDR3 is TGTGCCAGCAGTGAACAGCAGCGCTCCTACGAGCAGTACTTC. Its protein is CASSEQQRSYEQYF. The V and J genes are TRBV2 and TRBJ2-5; D not certain. The J call may be mistaken, given a closer DNA end match to TRBJ2-7. The CDR3 is made up of 14 amino acids. CDR1 and CDR2 from the germline V gene are SNHLY and FYNNEI.

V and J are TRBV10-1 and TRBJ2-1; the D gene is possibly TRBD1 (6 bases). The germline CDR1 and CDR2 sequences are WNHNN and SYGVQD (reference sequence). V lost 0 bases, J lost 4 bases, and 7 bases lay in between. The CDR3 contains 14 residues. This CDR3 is CASSESGTYNEQFF. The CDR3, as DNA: TGCGCCAGCAGTGAGTCAGGGACATACAATGAGCAGTTCTTC.

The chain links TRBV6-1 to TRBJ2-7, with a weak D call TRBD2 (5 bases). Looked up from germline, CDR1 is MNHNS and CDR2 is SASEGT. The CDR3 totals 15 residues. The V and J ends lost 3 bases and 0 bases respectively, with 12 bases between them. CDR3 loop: CASSEPGENSYEQYF. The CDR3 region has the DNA TGTGCCAGCAGTGAGCCCGGGGAGAACTCCTACGAGCAGTACTTC.

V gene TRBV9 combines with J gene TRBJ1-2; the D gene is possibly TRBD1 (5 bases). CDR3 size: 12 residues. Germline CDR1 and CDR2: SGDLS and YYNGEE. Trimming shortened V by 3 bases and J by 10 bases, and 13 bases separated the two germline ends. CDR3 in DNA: TGTGCCAGCAGCGGGGGGGGGTTTGACTACACCTTC. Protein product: CASSGGGFDYTF. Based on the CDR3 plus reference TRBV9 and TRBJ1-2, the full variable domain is DSGVTQTPKHLITATGQRVTLRCSPRSGDLSVYWYQQSLDQGLQFLIQYYNGEERAKGNILERFSAQQFPDLHSELNLSSLELGDSALYFCASSGGGFDYTFGSGTRLTVV.